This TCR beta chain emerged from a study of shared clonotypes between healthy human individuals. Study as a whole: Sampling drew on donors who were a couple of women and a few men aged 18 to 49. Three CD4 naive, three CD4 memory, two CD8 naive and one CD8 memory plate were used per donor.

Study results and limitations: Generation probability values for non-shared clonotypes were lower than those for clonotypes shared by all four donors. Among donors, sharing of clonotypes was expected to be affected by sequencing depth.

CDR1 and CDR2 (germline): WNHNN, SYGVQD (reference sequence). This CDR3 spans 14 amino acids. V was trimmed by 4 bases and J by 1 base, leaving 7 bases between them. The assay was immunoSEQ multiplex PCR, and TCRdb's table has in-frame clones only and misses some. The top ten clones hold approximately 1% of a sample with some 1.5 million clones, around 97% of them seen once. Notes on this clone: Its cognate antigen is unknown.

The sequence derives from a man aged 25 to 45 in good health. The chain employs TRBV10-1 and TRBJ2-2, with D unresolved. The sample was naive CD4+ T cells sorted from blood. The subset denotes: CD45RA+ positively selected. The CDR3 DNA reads TGCGCCAGCAGTGGGCAGATGAACACCGGGGAGCTGTTTTTT. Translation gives CASSGQMNTGELFF.